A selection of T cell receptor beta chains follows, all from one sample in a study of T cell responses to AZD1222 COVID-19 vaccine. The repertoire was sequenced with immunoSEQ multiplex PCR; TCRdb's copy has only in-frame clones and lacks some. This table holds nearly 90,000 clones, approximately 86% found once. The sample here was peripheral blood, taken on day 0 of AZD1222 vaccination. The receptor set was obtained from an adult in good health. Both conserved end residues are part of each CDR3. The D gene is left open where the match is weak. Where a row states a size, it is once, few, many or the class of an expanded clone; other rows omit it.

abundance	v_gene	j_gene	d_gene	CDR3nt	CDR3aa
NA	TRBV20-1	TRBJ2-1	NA	TGCAGTGCTAGTACTGATTACAATGAGCAGTTCTTC	CSASTDYNEQFF
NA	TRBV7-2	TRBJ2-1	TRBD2	TGTGCCAGCAGCGGCCGGACTAGCGGGAGGGTAGTTTATGAGCAGTTCTTC	CASSGRTSGRVVYEQFF
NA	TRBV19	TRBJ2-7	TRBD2	TGTGCCAGTAGCCTAGCGGGAGTCATCAACGAGCAGTACTTC	CASSLAGVINEQYF
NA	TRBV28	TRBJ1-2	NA	TGTGCCAGCAGTTACCGGAACTATGGCTACACCTTC	CASSYRNYGYTF
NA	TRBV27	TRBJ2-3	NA	TGTGCCAGCAGGGGGGCAGCCACAGATACGCAGTATTTT	CASRGAATDTQYF
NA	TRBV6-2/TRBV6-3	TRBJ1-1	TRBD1	TGTGCCAGCAGTTACTATCCAGGGGGGGATCCTGAAGCTTTCTTT	CASSYYPGGDPEAFF
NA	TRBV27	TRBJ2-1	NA	TGTGCCAGCAGTCGAGCACCCGGAGTTTCCCGCCTGAGCTCCTACAATGAGCAGTTCTTC	CASSRAPGVSRLSSYNEQFF
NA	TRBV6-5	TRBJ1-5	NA	TGTGCCAGCAGTCCCGGGGGCAATCAGCCCCAGCATTTT	CASSPGGNQPQHF
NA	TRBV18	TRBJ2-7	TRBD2	TGTGCCAGCTCACCGCCGGGACTAGCGGGAGTTTCCGAGCAGTACTTC	CASSPPGLAGVSEQYF
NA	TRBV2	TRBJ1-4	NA	TGTGCCAGCAGACAACCCCAACGGCCAGAAAAACTGTTTTTT	CASRQPQRPEKLFF
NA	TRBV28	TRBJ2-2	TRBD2	TGTGCCAGCAGTTTATACCGGACTAGCGGGAGCGCCGGGGAGCTGTTTTTT	CASSLYRTSGSAGELFF
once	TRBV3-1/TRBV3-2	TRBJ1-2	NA	TGTGCCAGCAGCCAAGATAAATGGTCGGTCTATGGCTACACCTTC	CASSQDKWSVYGYTF
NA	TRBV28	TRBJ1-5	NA	TGTGCCAGCAGTTTGGGAGGGGGTGGTCAGCCCCAGCATTTT	CASSLGGGGQPQHF
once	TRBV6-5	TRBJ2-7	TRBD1	TGTGCCAGCAGAACGGGACAGGACACCTACGAGCAGTACTTC	CASRTGQDTYEQYF
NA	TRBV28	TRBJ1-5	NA	TGTGCCAGCAGTTCTTGGGGGGTTAATCAGCCCCAGCATTTT	CASSSWGVNQPQHF
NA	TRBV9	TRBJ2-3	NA	TGTGCCAGCAGCGCGCCTAGGGTCGGTGGCACAGATACGCAGTATTTT	CASSAPRVGGTDTQYF
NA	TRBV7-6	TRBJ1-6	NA	TGTGCCAGCAGCTCAGGAGGACAGCAGTCACCCCTCCACTTT	CASSSGGQQSPLHF
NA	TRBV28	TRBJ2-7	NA	TGTGCCAGCAGCTGGACAGAGGTTCTCCACGAGCAGTACTTC	CASSWTEVLHEQYF
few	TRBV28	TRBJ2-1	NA	TGTGCCAGCAGGAGGACAGCAATCTACAATGAGCAGTTCTTC	CASRRTAIYNEQFF
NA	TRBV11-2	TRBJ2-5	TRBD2	TGTGCCAGCAGCCCGGCTAGCGGGTGGAGGGAGACCCAGTACTTC	CASSPASGWRETQYF
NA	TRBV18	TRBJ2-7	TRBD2	TGTGCCAGCTCACCACCAAGGACTAGCTTAGAGCAGTACTTC	CASSPPRTSLEQYF